Shown below are 5 T cell receptor beta chains from a single sample sequenced in a study of T cell responses to AZD1222 COVID-19 vaccine. Measured with immunoSEQ multiplex PCR; TCRdb has only the in-frame clones, and not every one. The profile shows 130,000 to 150,000 clones, 80% to 90% of them singletons. The sequenced sample was peripheral blood, obtained on day 0 of AZD1222 vaccination. The receptors originated from an adult in good health.

The chain is built from TRBV5-5 and TRBJ1-1; D is unresolved. V shed 1 base and J shed 2 bases, with 9 bases lying between them. Per the germline V gene, CDR1 is SGHKS and CDR2 is YYEKEE (reference sequence). The CDR3 is 14 amino acids. The CDR3 nucleotides are TGTGCCAGCAGCTTGTGGACGGTAAACACTGAAGCTTTCTTT. It is translated as CASSLWTVNTEAFF.

This sequence joins TRBV24-1 and TRBJ2-3, with D possibly TRBD2 on 6 matching bases. CDR1 is KGHDR, CDR2 SFDVKD, per germline. The CDR3 is 17 residues long. Between the trimmed V and J ends, which lost 4 bases and 0 bases, there was a span of 16 bases. CDR3 region: CATSEGGRSKSTDTQYF. The CDR3 nucleotides are TGTGCCACCAGTGAGGGGGGACGGAGCAAGAGCACAGATACGCAGTATTTT.

The rearrangement links TRBV28 to TRBJ2-1; the match to TRBD2 covers 7 bases. Germline V CDR1 and CDR2: MDHEN, SYDVKM. This CDR3 has 14 residues. With 5 bases clipped from V and 5 bases from J, the junction kept 6 bases outside the gene matches. In nucleotides, the CDR3 is TGTGCCAGCAGTGGCCTGGGGGGGGACAATGAGCAGTTCTTC. Translating gives CASSGLGGDNEQFF.

The V gene is TRBV5-6, the J gene TRBJ2-3; D ambiguous. The CDR3 runs to 11 residues. Trimming removed 5 bases at V and 8 bases at J, with 9 bases between. In germline, CDR1 is SGHDT, CDR2 YYEEEE. For the CDR3, the DNA is TGTGCCAGCAGTACTTGGGGTACGCAGTATTTT. Protein sequence: CASSTWGTQYF.

This clone was picked up one time. The chain joins TRBV18 to TRBJ1-6; 9 bases are shared with TRBD1. With 4 bases clipped from V and 9 bases from J, the junction kept 10 bases outside the gene matches. In germline, CDR1 is KGHSH, CDR2 LQKENI. This CDR3 is built from 16 residues. In nucleotides, the CDR3 is TGTGCCAGCTCACAACGAACACAGGGGGCCGGTTCACCCCTCCACTTT. Translation gives CASSQRTQGAGSPLHF. Full variable domain (outside the CDR3, taken from reference TRBV18 and TRBJ1-6): NAGVMQNPRHLVRRRGQEARLRCSPMKGHSHVYWYRQLPEEGLKFMVYLQKENIIDESGMPKERFSAEFPKEGPSILRIQQVVRGDSAAYFCASSQRTQGAGSPLHFGNGTRLTVT.